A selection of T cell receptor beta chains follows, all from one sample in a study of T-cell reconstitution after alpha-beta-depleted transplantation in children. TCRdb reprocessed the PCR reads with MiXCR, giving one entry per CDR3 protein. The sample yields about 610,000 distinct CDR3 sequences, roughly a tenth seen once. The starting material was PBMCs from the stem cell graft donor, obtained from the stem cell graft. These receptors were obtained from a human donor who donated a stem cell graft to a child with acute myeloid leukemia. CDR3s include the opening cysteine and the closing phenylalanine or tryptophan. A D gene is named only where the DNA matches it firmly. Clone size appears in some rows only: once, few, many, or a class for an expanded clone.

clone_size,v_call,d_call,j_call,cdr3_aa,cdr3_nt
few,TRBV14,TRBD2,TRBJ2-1,CASSQDQRLAGDNEQFF,TGTGCCAGCAGCCAAGATCAGAGACTAGCGGGAGACAATGAGCAGTTCTTC
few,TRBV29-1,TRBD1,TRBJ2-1,CSVWGTVSYNEQFF,TGCAGCGTTTGGGGGACAGTTTCCTACAATGAGCAGTTCTTC
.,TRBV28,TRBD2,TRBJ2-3,CASSGGGLGTDTQYF,TGTGCCAGCTCCGGGGGAGGGCTAGGAACAGATACGCAGTATTTT
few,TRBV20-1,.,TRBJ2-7,CSASLGRGGYEQYF,TGCAGTGCTTCCCTTGGCAGGGGAGGCTACGAGCAGTACTTC
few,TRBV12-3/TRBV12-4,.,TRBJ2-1,CASTQKGGVSSYNEQFF,TGTGCCAGCACCCAAAAGGGGGGAGTAAGCTCCTACAATGAGCAGTTCTTC
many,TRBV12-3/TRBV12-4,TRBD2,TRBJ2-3,CASSHPVGREGTDTQYF,TGTGCCAGCAGTCACCCGGTAGGGCGGGAGGGCACAGATACGCAGTATTTT
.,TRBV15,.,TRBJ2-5,CATSRSFSGLGETQYF,TGTGCCACCAGCAGGAGTTTTTCAGGGTTAGGAGAGACCCAGTACTTC
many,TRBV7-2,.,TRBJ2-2,CASSLYRQLPGELFF,TGTGCCAGCAGCTTATATAGACAGCTACCTGGGGAGCTGTTTTTT
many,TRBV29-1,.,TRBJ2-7,CSVAQRPDRFRSYEQYF,TGCAGCGTTGCGCAGAGACCAGACAGGTTTCGCTCCTACGAGCAGTACTTC
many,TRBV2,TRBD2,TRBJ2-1,CASSGTSSNEQFF,TGTGCCAGCAGTGGGACTAGCAGCAATGAGCAGTTCTTC
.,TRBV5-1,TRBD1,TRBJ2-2,CASSIDRVNTGELFF,TGCGCCAGCAGCATCGACAGGGTGAACACCGGGGAGCTGTTTTTT
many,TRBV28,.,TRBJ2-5,CASSQTGTPGETQYF,TGTGCCAGCAGTCAGACCGGGACCCCAGGGGAGACCCAGTACTTC
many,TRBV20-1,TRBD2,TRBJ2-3,CSALGLAGTDTQYF,TGCAGTGCTTTGGGACTAGCGGGCACAGATACGCAGTATTTT
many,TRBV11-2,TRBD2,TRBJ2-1,CASSLEGLAGGRKYNEQFF,TGTGCCAGCAGCTTAGAGGGGCTAGCGGGAGGGCGAAAGTACAATGAGCAGTTCTTC
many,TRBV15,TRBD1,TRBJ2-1,CATSREGRGIYNEQFF,TGTGCCACCAGCAGAGAAGGCAGGGGGATATACAATGAGCAGTTCTTC
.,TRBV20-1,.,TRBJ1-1,CSAQTEHKAFF,TGCAGTGCTCAGACTGAACATAAAGCTTTCTTT
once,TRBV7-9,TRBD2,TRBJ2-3,CASSTGTSETDTQYF,TGTGCCAGCAGCACAGGGACTAGCGAAACAGATACGCAGTATTTT
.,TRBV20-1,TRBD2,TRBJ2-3,CSARPASGRTDTQYF,TGCAGTGCTAGGCCTGCTAGCGGACGCACAGATACGCAGTATTTT